This section outlines one TCR beta chain sequence together with its context. Its antigen is currently unknown. This entry belongs to a study of T cell repertoires in cytomegalovirus infection. Germline V gives CDR1 ENHRY, CDR2 SYGVKD. Trimming cost V 2 bases and J 5 bases; bases outside gene matches: 6. The CDR3 has 15 residues. MiXCR was run by TCRdb on the reads, yielding one entry per CDR3 protein. This table has roughly 860,000 distinct CDR3 sequences, about 30% appearing once. This sequence was found in a human donor in good health (CMV status not recorded). Some clones in this sample may be carry-over from other donors' samples. The chain has TRBV10-3 and TRBJ1-5; 7 bases line up with TRBD1. Source: cultured CD8+ T cells from PBMCs, taken from culture after CMV antigen stimulation. The CDR3 sequence: CAISEITGVDQPQHF. The CDR3 DNA sequence: TGTGCCATCAGTGAGATCACAGGGGTTGATCAGCCCCAGCATTTT.